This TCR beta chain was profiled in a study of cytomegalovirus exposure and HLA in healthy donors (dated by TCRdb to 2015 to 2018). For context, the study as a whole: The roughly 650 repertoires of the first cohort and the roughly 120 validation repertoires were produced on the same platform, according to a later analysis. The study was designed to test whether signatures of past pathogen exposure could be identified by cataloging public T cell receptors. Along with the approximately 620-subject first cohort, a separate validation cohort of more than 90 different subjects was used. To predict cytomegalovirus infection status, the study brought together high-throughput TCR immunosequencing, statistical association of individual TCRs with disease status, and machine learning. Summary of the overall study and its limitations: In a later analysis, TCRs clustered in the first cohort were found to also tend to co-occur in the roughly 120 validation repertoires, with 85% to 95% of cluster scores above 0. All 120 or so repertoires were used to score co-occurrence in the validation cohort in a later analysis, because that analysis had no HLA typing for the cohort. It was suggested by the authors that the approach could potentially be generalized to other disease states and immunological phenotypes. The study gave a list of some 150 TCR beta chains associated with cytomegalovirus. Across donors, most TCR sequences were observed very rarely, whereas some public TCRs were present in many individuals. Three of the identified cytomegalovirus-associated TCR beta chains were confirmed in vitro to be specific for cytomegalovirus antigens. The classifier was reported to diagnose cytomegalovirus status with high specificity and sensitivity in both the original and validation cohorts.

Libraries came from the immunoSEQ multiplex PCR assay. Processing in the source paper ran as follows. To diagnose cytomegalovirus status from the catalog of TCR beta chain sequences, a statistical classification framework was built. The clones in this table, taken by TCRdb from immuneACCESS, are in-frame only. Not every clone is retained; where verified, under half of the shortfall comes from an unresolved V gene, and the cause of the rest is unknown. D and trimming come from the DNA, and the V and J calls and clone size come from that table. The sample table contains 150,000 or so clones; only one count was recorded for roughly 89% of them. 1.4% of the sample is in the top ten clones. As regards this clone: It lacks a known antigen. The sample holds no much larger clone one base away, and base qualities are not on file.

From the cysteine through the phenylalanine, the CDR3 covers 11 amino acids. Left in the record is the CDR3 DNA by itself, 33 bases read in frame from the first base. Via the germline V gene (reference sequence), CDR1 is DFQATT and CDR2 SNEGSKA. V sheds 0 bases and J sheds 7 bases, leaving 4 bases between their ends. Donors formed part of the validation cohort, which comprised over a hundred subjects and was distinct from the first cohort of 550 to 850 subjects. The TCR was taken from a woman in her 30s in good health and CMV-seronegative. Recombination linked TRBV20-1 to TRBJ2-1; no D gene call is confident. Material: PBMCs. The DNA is TGCAGTGCTAGAGATCTGAATGAGCAGTTCTTC. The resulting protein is CSARDLNEQFF.